The entry below describes one T cell receptor beta chain. A much larger clone differs from this one at a single base, so this may be a read error. One entry per CDR3 protein, called by TCRdb with MiXCR from the RT-PCR reads. The data contain more than 550,000 distinct CDR3 sequences, about 14% of them singletons. The CDR3 sequence is 13 residues long. Germline V gene sequence: CDR1 KGHDR, CDR2 SFDVKD. V shed 6 bases and J shed 1 base, with 9 bases lying between them. The clonotype was recovered from a female donor in good health, serving as a healthy control. The gene calls are TRBV24-1 and TRBJ2-7; D is possibly TRBD1 (6 bases). The sample comprised memory CD4+ T cells from blood. CDR3 sequence (DNA): TGTGCCACCAGTCCGGACAGTTCCTACGAGCAGTACTTC. Protein sequence: CATSPDSSYEQYF.